This TCR beta chain was profiled in a study of T-cell memory formation after mild COVID-19. Study at large: TCR clustering was largely donor specific. Study-wide findings and caveats: A subset of responding clones appeared in pre-infection memory, suggesting cross-reactive memory joined. Mainly CM and EM harbored the contracting CD4+ clones; mainly EMRA harbored the CD8+ ones. The study found balanced CD4/CD8 in clones contracting day 15 to 85 and a CD4+ lean in later expanders.

Notes on this clonotype: Its antigen is not known.

TCRdb re-called the 5' RACE reads with MiXCR, one entry per CDR3 protein. The sample has roughly 110,000 distinct CDR3 sequences, 14% seen once. With 4 bases clipped from V and 5 bases from J, the junction kept 16 bases outside the gene matches. The CDR3 is 19 residues long. CDR1 is MNHNY and CDR2 is SVGAGI in the germline V gene (reference sequence). The source of this sequence is a man younger than 30 who had mild COVID-19 (a few samples of this study predate the infection). Cell type and time point are not known. V usage is TRBV6-6 and J usage is TRBJ2-7; 14 nucleotides line up with TRBD2. The material sequenced was PBMCs or a T cell subset sorted from them (not recorded which). CDR3 region: CASSFSIFATSGGEDEQYF. As DNA, the CDR3 is TGTGCCAGCAGTTTTAGTATTTTCGCGACTAGCGGGGGGGAAGACGAGCAGTACTTC.